This is a list of T cell receptor beta chains from one sample in a study of Graves' ophthalmopathy and Graves' hyperthyroidism. TCRdb passed the multiplex PCR reads through MiXCR, listing each CDR3 protein once. The profile shows 11,000 to 15,000 distinct CDR3 sequences, roughly 50% of them singletons. The specimen was peripheral blood. The receptor source for this set is a woman aged 25 to 45 with Graves' ophthalmopathy. Each CDR3 is given with its conserved first and last residue. Each record gives: J gene, clone size, V gene, D gene, CDR3 protein, CDR3 DNA. D genes are given only for firm matches. For some rows the clone size is stated as once, few or many, or as a class when expanded; others skip it.

>TRBJ2-5|many|TRBV29-1|.
CSVGRETQYF
TGCAGCGTTGGTCGCGAGACCCAGTACTTC
>TRBJ1-1|many|TRBV5-8|TRBD1
CASTQRDRVTEAFF
TGTGCCAGCACCCAACGGGACAGGGTCACTGAAGCTTTCTTT
>TRBJ2-3|.|TRBV20-1|.
CSASSPGRVADTQYF
TGCAGTGCTAGCTCCCCGGGCAGGGTGGCAGATACGCAGTATTTT
>TRBJ1-4|medium-sized|TRBV20-1|.
CSARRATNEKLFF
TGCAGTGCTAGGAGAGCAACTAATGAAAAACTGTTTTTT
>TRBJ1-6|.|TRBV5-1|.
CASSLEFAGRNSPLHF
TGCGCCAGCAGCTTGGAGTTCGCAGGGAGGAATTCACCCCTCCACTTT
>TRBJ1-5|few|TRBV6-1|TRBD1
CASSDTTGQPQHF
TGTGCCAGCAGTGACACGACAGGGCAGCCCCAGCATTTT
>TRBJ2-3|.|TRBV25-1|.
CAGLDRSTDTQYF
TGTGCCGGTTTGGACCGAAGCACAGATACGCAGTATTTT
>TRBJ1-1|many|TRBV6-5|TRBD1
CASSYSLYDRANTEAFF
TGTGCCAGCAGTTACTCCTTATACGACAGGGCGAACACTGAAGCTTTCTTT
>TRBJ2-1|few|TRBV19|.
CASSIQEAAYNEQFF
TGTGCCAGTAGTATTCAGGAAGCGGCCTACAATGAGCAGTTCTTC
>TRBJ2-3|many|TRBV20-1|TRBD2
CSATTSGRGADTQYF
TGCAGTGCAACGACTAGCGGGAGAGGCGCAGATACGCAGTATTTT
>TRBJ2-5|many|TRBV27|.
CASSPTSPGTQYF
TGTGCCAGCAGTCCTACATCCCCAGGGACCCAGTACTTC
>TRBJ2-2|once|TRBV6-4|TRBD2
CASSPGLVGAGEQFF
TGTGCCAGCAGCCCAGGACTAGTCGGGGCCGGGGAGCAGTTTTTT
>TRBJ2-2|.|TRBV9|TRBD1
CASSQGVGELFF
TGTGCCAGCAGCCAGGGGGTGGGGGAGCTGTTTTTT
>TRBJ2-7|few|TRBV19|TRBD1
CASSTSTGIAYEQYF
TGTGCCAGTAGTACCTCGACAGGGATTGCCTACGAGCAGTACTTC
>TRBJ2-1|medium-sized|TRBV5-1|TRBD1
CASRGTGDNEQFF
TGCGCCAGCAGGGGGACAGGGGACAATGAGCAGTTCTTC
>TRBJ1-4|few|TRBV25-1|.
CASSETPVGREEKLFF
TGTGCCAGCAGTGAAACCCCCGTCGGCAGGGAGGAAAAACTGTTTTTT
>TRBJ1-3|many|TRBV24-1|.
CATKGRPNSGNTIYF
TGTGCCACGAAGGGCAGGCCCAACTCTGGAAACACCATATATTTT
>TRBJ2-1|many|TRBV6-1|TRBD2
CASSMRTRVNEQFF
TGTGCCAGCAGCATGAGGACTAGAGTCAATGAGCAGTTCTTC
>TRBJ2-2|.|TRBV20-1|.
CSARDSGELFF
TGCAGTGCTAGGGATTCCGGGGAGCTGTTTTTT
>TRBJ2-1|many|TRBV6-5|TRBD2
CASSPGGSQSYNEQFF
TGTGCCAGCAGTCCCGGGGGGTCGCAGTCCTACAATGAGCAGTTCTTC
>TRBJ2-1|.|TRBV7-9|TRBD1
CASSNPTGTGYDEQFF
TGTGCCAGCAGCAATCCAACCGGGACAGGGTACGATGAGCAGTTCTTC
>TRBJ2-1|.|TRBV24-1|TRBD1
CATSDTGTGGSSEQFF
TGTGCCACCAGTGACACCGGGACAGGGGGCTCGAGTGAGCAGTTCTTC
>TRBJ2-7|medium-sized|TRBV5-6|.
CASSLALAPTYEQYF
TGTGCCAGCAGCTTGGCACTAGCTCCCACCTACGAGCAGTACTTC
>TRBJ1-4|few|TRBV7-9|TRBD1
CASSLSVEGTGEKLFF
TGTGCCAGCAGCTTATCGGTCGAGGGGACAGGGGAAAAACTGTTTTTT
>TRBJ2-1|.|TRBV20-1|TRBD2
CSVLPGTRDEQFF
TGCAGTGTCCTTCCCGGGACTAGGGATGAGCAGTTCTTC
>TRBJ2-3|.|TRBV15|.
CAVGAVSTDTQYF
TGTGCCGTAGGAGCGGTTAGCACAGATACGCAGTATTTT
>TRBJ2-1|.|TRBV20-1|TRBD2
CSAILAGGPLSYNEQCF
TGCAGCGCTATACTAGCGGGAGGGCCTCTCTCCTACAATGAGCAGTGCTTC
>TRBJ2-7|many|TRBV20-1|TRBD1
CSARGGQGIYEQYF
TGCAGTGCTAGAGGGGGACAGGGGATCTACGAGCAGTACTTC
>TRBJ1-4|.|TRBV9|.
CASSVRGSEKLFF
TGTGCCAGCAGCGTTAGGGGATCGGAAAAACTGTTTTTT
>TRBJ2-1|few|TRBV14|TRBD1
CASSLPPSWDRAYNEQFF
TGTGCCAGCAGCCTCCCGCCCTCCTGGGACAGGGCCTACAATGAGCAGTTCTTC
>TRBJ2-5|.|TRBV7-2|.
CATAGGVGETQYF
TGTGCCACCGCCGGGGGAGTTGGGGAGACCCAGTACTTC
>TRBJ1-5|.|TRBV2|.
CASRGDGNQPQHF
TGTGCCAGCAGGGGGGACGGTAATCAGCCCCAGCATTTT
>TRBJ1-6|medium-sized|TRBV7-3|.
CASSLLGGNSPLHF
TGTGCCAGCAGCTTACTGGGAGGGAATTCACCCCTCCACTTT
>TRBJ2-5|.|TRBV25-1|TRBD2
CASSDTAGAARVSETQYF
TGTGCCAGCAGTGATACAGCGGGAGCGGCCCGGGTGTCAGAGACCCAGTACTTC
>TRBJ2-4|many|TRBV7-9|TRBD1
CASSSDQGQGWNIQYF
TGTGCCAGCAGCTCAGACCAGGGACAGGGCTGGAACATTCAGTACTTC
>TRBJ2-2|many|TRBV28|.
CASTNYAGELFF
TGTGCCAGCACCAACTACGCCGGGGAGCTGTTTTTT
>TRBJ2-1|.|TRBV7-9|.
CASSPMGYEQFF
TGTGCCAGCAGCCCCATGGGGTATGAGCAGTTCTTC
>TRBJ1-2|.|TRBV25-1|.
CASSDSVINYGYTF
TGTGCCAGCAGTGACTCAGTGATTAACTATGGCTACACCTTC
>TRBJ2-1|medium-sized|TRBV24-1|.
CATSDYRQEQFF
TGTGCCACCAGTGACTATAGACAGGAGCAGTTCTTC
>TRBJ2-5|.|TRBV2|TRBD1
CASVQQGAVGETQYF
TGTGCCAGCGTACAGCAGGGGGCTGTTGGAGAGACCCAGTACTTC
>TRBJ1-2|few|TRBV24-1|TRBD1
CATSDLGQDYGYTF
TGTGCCACCAGTGATTTAGGACAGGACTATGGCTACACCTTC
>TRBJ2-7|many|TRBV5-5|.
CASSLAGAEQYF
TGTGCCAGCAGCTTGGCCGGCGCGGAGCAGTACTTC
>TRBJ1-2|.|TRBV6-1|.
CASRGGGSGYGYTF
TGTGCCAGCAGGGGAGGAGGGTCTGGGTATGGCTACACCTTC
>TRBJ2-5|.|TRBV2|TRBD1
CASRRASITGTGGLETQYF
TGTGCCAGCAGGCGCGCATCAATAACCGGGACAGGGGGCCTGGAGACCCAGTACTTC
>TRBJ2-3|.|TRBV9|TRBD1
CASSSRKRTGSDTQYF
TGTGCCAGCAGCTCGCGAAAGAGGACAGGCTCAGATACGCAGTATTTT
>TRBJ2-7|few|TRBV20-1|.
CSARFWDEQYF
TGCAGTGCTAGATTTTGGGACGAGCAGTACTTC
>TRBJ2-7|.|TRBV9|TRBD2
CASSPGLAGASEQYF
TGTGCCAGCAGCCCGGGACTAGCGGGAGCCTCCGAGCAGTACTTC
>TRBJ1-4|medium-sized|TRBV7-6|TRBD1
CASGGTGLEKLFF
TGTGCCAGCGGGGGGACAGGGCTTGAAAAACTGTTTTTT
>TRBJ2-7|.|TRBV9|.
CASSVGGAVYEQYF
TGTGCCAGCAGCGTGGGGGGGGCCGTCTACGAGCAGTACTTC